This T cell receptor beta chain appears in the sequencing data of a study of blood T cells in healthy people across ages. Germline V lookup: CDR1 SGDLS, CDR2 YYNGEE. The CDR3 has 14 amino acids. Trimming pared 4 bases from V and 3 bases from J, leaving 10 bases between. A second roughly 7 to 11 cycle PCR used barcoded and J-beta primers. Using its own MiXCR run on the 5' RACE reads, TCRdb lists one record per CDR3 protein. Among roughly 1,800,000 distinct CDR3 sequences listed, roughly 50% were seen once. Material for sequencing was blood. The chain combines TRBV9 with TRBJ2-2; D unresolved. The receptor comes from a woman aged 40 to 50 in good health. CDR3 protein: CASSRPVDTGELFF. CDR3 DNA: TGTGCCAGCAGCCGACCAGTGGACACCGGGGAGCTGTTTTTT. The entire variable domain, with the rest obtained from reference TRBV9 and TRBJ2-2, is as follows: DSGVTQTPKHLITATGQRVTLRCSPRSGDLSVYWYQQSLDQGLQFLIQYYNGEERAKGNILERFSAQQFPDLHSELNLSSLELGDSALYFCASSRPVDTGELFFGEGSRLTVL.